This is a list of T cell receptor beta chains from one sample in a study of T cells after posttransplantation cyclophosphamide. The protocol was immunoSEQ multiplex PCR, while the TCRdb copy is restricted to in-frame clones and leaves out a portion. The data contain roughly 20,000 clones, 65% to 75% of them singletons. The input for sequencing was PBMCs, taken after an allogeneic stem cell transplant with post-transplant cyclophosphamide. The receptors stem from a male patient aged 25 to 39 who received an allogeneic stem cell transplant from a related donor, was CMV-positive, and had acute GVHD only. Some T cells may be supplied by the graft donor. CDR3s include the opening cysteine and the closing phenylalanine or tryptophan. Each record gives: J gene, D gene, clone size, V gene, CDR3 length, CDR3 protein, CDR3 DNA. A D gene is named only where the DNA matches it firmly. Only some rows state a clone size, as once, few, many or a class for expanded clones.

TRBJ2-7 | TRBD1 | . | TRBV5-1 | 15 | CASSWGDRSSYEQYF | TGCGCCAGCAGCTGGGGGGACAGGTCCTCCTACGAGCAGTACTTC
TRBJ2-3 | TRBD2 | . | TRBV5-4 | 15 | CASSLSGDGSDTQYF | TGTGCCAGCAGTCTCAGCGGGGACGGGTCAGATACGCAGTATTTT
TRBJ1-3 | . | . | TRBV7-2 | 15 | CASSLVSGSGNTIYF | TGTGCCAGCAGCTTAGTTAGCGGCTCTGGAAACACCATATATTTT
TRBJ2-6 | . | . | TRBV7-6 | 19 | CASSLDQLVVGAGANVLTF | TGTGCCAGCAGCTTAGATCAGCTAGTAGTAGGAGCTGGGGCCAACGTCCTGACTTTC
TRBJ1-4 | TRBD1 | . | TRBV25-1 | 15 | CASSASDRANEKLFF | TGTGCCAGCAGCGCATCGGACAGGGCGAATGAAAAACTGTTTTTT
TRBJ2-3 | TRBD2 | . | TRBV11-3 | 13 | CASSLGLAGRQYF | TGTGCCAGCAGCTTAGGACTAGCGGGTAGGCAGTATTTT
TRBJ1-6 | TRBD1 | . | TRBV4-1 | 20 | CASSLTGTGGANSYNSPLHF | TGCGCCAGCAGCCTGACCGGGACAGGGGGTGCCAACTCCTATAATTCACCCCTCCACTTT
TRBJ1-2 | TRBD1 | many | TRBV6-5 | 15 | CASSYQTTGVYGYTF | TGTGCCAGCAGTTACCAAACTACAGGGGTTTATGGCTACACCTTC
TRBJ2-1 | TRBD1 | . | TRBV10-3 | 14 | CAISSQGLENEQFF | TGTGCCATCAGTTCACAGGGGTTGGAGAATGAGCAGTTCTTC
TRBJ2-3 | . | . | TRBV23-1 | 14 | CASSRRGATDTQYF | TGCGCCAGCAGTCGCAGGGGGGCCACAGATACGCAGTATTTT
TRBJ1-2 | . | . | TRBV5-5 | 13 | CASSLGDTGDYTF | TGTGCCAGCAGCTTGGGGGACACTGGGGACTACACCTTC
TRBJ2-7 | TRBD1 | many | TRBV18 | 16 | CASSPVRDRAVNEQYF | TGTGCCAGCTCACCTGTACGGGACAGGGCGGTCAACGAGCAGTACTTC
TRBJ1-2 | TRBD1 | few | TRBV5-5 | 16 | CASSPDRGYGVSGYTF | TGTGCCAGCAGCCCGGACAGGGGTTATGGGGTATCGGGCTACACCTTC
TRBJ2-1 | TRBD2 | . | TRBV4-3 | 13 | CASSQVSGGPLFF | TGCGCCAGCAGCCAAGTTTCGGGGGGGCCCCTGTTCTTC